This TCR beta chain is from a study of cytomegalovirus exposure and HLA in healthy donors. Of note for this clone: Antigen unknown.

Study-level points and caveats: The study listed 150 to 200 cytomegalovirus-associated TCR beta chains. Researchers reported in a later analysis that a missense DCLRE1C variant was tied to TCR beta V- and J-gene trimming.

Primers for the PCR totalled 60 Vbeta and 13 Jbeta. Method: immunoSEQ multiplex PCR; TCRdb's copy keeps in-frame clones and lacks some. This repertoire shows 150,000 to 200,000 clones, 70% to 90% found once; its top ten account for about 2.4%. The length of the CDR3 is 14 residues. After removal of 3 bases from V and 5 bases from J, the junction contained 7 bases not matched to a gene. Germline CDR1 reads LGHNA; CDR2 reads YSLEER. The gene calls are TRBV4-3 and TRBJ2-7; TRBD1 matches 7 bases. The receptor comes from a male donor in good health and CMV-seronegative. The sequenced sample consisted of PBMCs. Here the CDR3 DNA reads TGCGCCAGCAGCCAGTACTACAGGGGCCACGAGCAGTACTTC. Translating gives CASSQYYRGHEQYF.